This T cell receptor (beta chain) originates from a study of T cells in Graves' hyperthyroidism and ophthalmopathy. Overall study findings and caveats: The model identified upcoming ophthalmopathy a median around 7.1 months ahead of onset.

V lost 6 bases to trimming and J lost 8 bases; unmatched junction nucleotides: 10. The length of the CDR3 is 13 residues. The V gene's germline CDR1 is SQVTM and CDR2 ANQGSEA. There are many counts of this clonotype. What it recognizes is unknown. Amplified regions were TCR beta CDR3 sequences from RNA transcripts. The HTBI primer set served for first-round RT-PCR of the TCR CDR3. TCRdb recomputed calls from the multiplex PCR reads with MiXCR, one row per CDR3 protein. Of some 760,000 distinct CDR3 sequences in the sample, about 15% are singletons; the top ten hold roughly 10%. The patients, who ranged from 18 to 65 in age, presented with newly diagnosed hyperthyroidism lasting under 2 months. Lactation, pregnancy, other autoimmune disease or uncontrolled infection led to exclusion of patients.

The sample taken for sequencing was blood. The sequence came from a woman between 18 and 30 years old with Graves' hyperthyroidism. The gene calls are TRBV29-1 and TRBJ1-2; TRBD1 aligns across 9 bases. Here the CDR3 reads CSVLTGTGRGYTF. The CDR3 DNA sequence: TGCAGCGTCCTAACCGGGACAGGGCGCGGCTACACCTTC.